The sequence of this T cell receptor beta chain was determined in a study of blood T cell repertoires in COVID-19. The V gene lost 4 bases and the J gene lost 0 bases, with 16 bases spanning the gap. The V gene's germline CDR1 is LNHDA and CDR2 SQIVND (reference sequence). The CDR3 is 17 residues long. Some clones are missing from TCRdb's copy, which holds only in-frame ones; the method was immunoSEQ multiplex PCR. The table shows 220,000 or so clones, with around 87% occurring only once. Individuals drawn from 20 to 30 US areas were about 18 to 100 years old. This receptor was taken from a man in his thirties or forties who had been exposed to COVID-19. The V gene is TRBV19, the J gene TRBJ1-5; D remains ambiguous. What was sequenced was PBMCs or T cells enriched from blood (not recorded which). The DNA for the CDR3 is TGTGCCAGTAGTACCCCTCGGGGTGCTTATAGCAATCAGCCCCAGCATTTT. This encodes CASSTPRGAYSNQPQHF. Filled out from reference TRBV19 and TRBJ1-5, the complete variable domain reads DGGITQSPKYLFRKEGQNVTLSCEQNLNHDAMYWYRQDPGQGLRLIYYSQIVNDFQKGDIAEGYSVSREKKESFPLTVTSAQKNPTAFYLCASSTPRGAYSNQPQHFGDGTRLSIL.